Below are 7 T cell receptor beta chains sequenced from a single sample in a study of vaccination effects on CD4 cells after COVID-19. The table came from immunoSEQ multiplex PCR; TCRdb's copy has only in-frame clones and leaves some out. This sample carries some 38,000 clones, over 60% of them seen once, and the ten largest clones take approximately 15%. Antigen-specific CD4+ T cells expanded by the ViraFEST assay with viral peptide pools were then sequenced. Culture lasted 10 days before CD4+ T cell isolation. The person acquired a PCR-confirmed SARS-CoV-2 infection between March and December 2020. These receptors have no identified antigens. The sequencing here drew on CD4+ T cells from PBMCs cultured with HCoV-NL63 spike peptides, taken before COVID-19 vaccination. The receptors derive from a human donor who had a prior SARS-CoV-2 infection.

The chain combines TRBV6-1 with TRBJ1-2; D uncertain. The CDR3 has 14 residues. Trimming pared 0 bases from V and 4 bases from J, leaving 9 bases between. Germline CDR1 reads MNHNS; CDR2 reads SASEGT. The CDR3 nucleotides read TGTGCCAGCAGTGAAGCCGGCGGCAGCTATGGCTACACCTTC. This translates into CASSEAGGSYGYTF.

The chain has TRBV6-2 or TRBV6-3 and TRBJ1-2; D possibly corresponds to TRBD1 (5 bases). The CDR3 has 14 amino acids. The germline V gene has CDR1 MNHEY and CDR2 SVGEGT. The germline V and J ends were trimmed by 4 bases and 7 bases, with 16 bases remaining between them. CDR3 nucleotides: TGTGCCAGCAGTTCCAGGGTAATTGAAGGTGGCTACACCTTC. Translating it yields CASSSRVIEGGYTF.

The chain links TRBV21-1 to TRBJ2-1; TRBD2 is the table's D call, not checked against the DNA. TRBV21-1 is termed a pseudogene. This CDR3 spans 18 amino acids. CDR3 DNA sequence: TGTGCCAGCAGCTACCGGACTAGCGTTGTGAGCTCCTACAATGAGCAGTTCTTC. Translating it yields CASSYRTSVVSSYNEQFF.

The chain carries TRBV21-1 and TRBJ1-2; the table assigns TRBD1, which was not confirmed against the DNA. TRBV21-1 is a pseudogene segment. CDR3 length: 15 amino acids. CDR3 protein: CASSKGSQGQYGYTF. CDR3 bases: TGTGCCAGCAGCAAGGGTTCTCAGGGGCAGTATGGCTACACCTTC.

The chain joins TRBV5-5 to TRBJ2-1; TRBD1 agrees at 9 bases. The length of the CDR3 is 16 residues. Unmatched junction bases numbered 11, after V lost 2 bases and J lost 8 bases. The germline CDR1 and CDR2 sequences are SGHKS and YYEKEE (reference sequence). CDR3 sequence: CASSFKPTGGRDEQFF. DNA for the CDR3: TGTGCCAGCAGCTTCAAACCGACAGGGGGGCGCGATGAGCAGTTCTTC.

The gene calls are TRBV9 and TRBJ2-5, with 8 bases matching TRBD1. V lost 3 bases to trimming and J lost 4 bases; unmatched junction nucleotides: 8. The CDR3 runs to 15 residues. Germline V lookup: CDR1 SGDLS, CDR2 YYNGEE. The CDR3, as DNA: TGTGCCAGCAGCGAGGGACCAACAGGGGGAGAGACCCAGTACTTC. Translation: CASSEGPTGGETQYF.

The chain couples TRBV29-1 to TRBJ1-6; D call uncertain. V was shortened by 6 bases and J by 12 bases, with 15 bases between the two germline ends. Germline loops: CDR1 SQVTM, CDR2 ANQGSEA. This CDR3 has 12 amino acids. The CDR3 spells CSVRNQWGPLHF. CDR3 nucleotides: TGCAGCGTGCGCAATCAGTGGGGACCCCTCCACTTT.